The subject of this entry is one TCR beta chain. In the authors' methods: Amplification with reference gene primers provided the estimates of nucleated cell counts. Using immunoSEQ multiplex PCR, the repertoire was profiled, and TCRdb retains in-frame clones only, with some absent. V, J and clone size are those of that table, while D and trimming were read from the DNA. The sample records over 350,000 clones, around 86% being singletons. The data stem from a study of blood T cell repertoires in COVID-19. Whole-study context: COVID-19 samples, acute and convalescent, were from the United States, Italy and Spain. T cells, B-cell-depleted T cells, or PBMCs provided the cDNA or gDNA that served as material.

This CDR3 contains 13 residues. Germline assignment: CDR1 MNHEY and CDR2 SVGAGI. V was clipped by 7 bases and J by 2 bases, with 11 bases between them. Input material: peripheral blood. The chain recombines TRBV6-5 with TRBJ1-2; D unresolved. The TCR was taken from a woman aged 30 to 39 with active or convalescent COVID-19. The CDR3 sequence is CASKTGKNYGYTF. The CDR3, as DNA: TGTGCCAGCAAAACCGGGAAAAACTATGGCTACACCTTC.